Presented here are 20 T cell receptor beta chains from one specimen sequenced in a study of cytomegalovirus exposure and HLA in healthy donors. Assay: immunoSEQ multiplex PCR; the TCRdb copy retains only in-frame clones and omits some. Among about 110,000 clones listed, around 82% were seen once. The sample taken for sequencing was PBMCs. All receptors derive from a woman under 30 in good health and CMV-seronegative.

The V gene is TRBV28, the J gene TRBJ2-2; 11 bases fit TRBD1. The J segment lost 2 bases and the V segment lost 6 bases, leaving 2 bases of the junction unmatched. CDR3 length equals 15 residues. The V gene's germline CDR1 is MDHEN and CDR2 SYDVKM. CDR3 sequence (DNA): TGTGCCAGCAGCGGACAGGGGGCAAACACCGGGGAGCTGTTTTTT. Protein sequence: CASSGQGANTGELFF. Based on the CDR3 plus reference TRBV28 and TRBJ2-2, the full variable domain is DVKVTQSSRYLVKRTGEKVFLECVQDMDHENMFWYRQDPGLGLRLIYFSYDVKMKEKGDIPEGYSVSREKKERFSLILESASTNQTSMYLCASSGQGANTGELFFGEGSRLTVL.

V gene TRBV30 combines with J gene TRBJ2-1, with TRBD2 matching 8 bases. The CDR3 has 15 amino acids. The germline gives CDR1 GTSNPN, CDR2 SVGIG (reference sequence). Trimming removed 3 bases from V and 8 bases from J; junction bases left unmatched: 12. CDR3 coding DNA: TGTGCCTGGAGCCCTCACGGGGGGGCATTACATGAGCAGTTCTTC. It yields the protein CAWSPHGGALHEQFF.

The genes are TRBV5-1 and TRBJ1-1; TRBD1 agrees at 9 bases. This CDR3 has 14 residues. The germline CDR1 and CDR2 sequences are SGHRS and YFSETQ. V lost 0 bases, J lost 4 bases, and 1 base stayed unmatched. CDR3 nucleotides: TGCGCCAGCAGCTTGGGGGACAGGGCCACTGAAGCTTTCTTT. Its protein product is CASSLGDRATEAFF.

This sequence joins TRBV5-4 and TRBJ2-7, with D uncertain. The CDR3 has 14 amino acids. Trimming removed 4 bases from V and 3 bases from J, with 14 bases in between. Germline lookup yields CDR1 SGHNT and CDR2 YYREEE (reference sequence). The CDR3 sequence: CASSPDRRGYEQYF. The DNA for the CDR3 is TGTGCCAGCAGCCCCGACCGGCGCGGCTACGAGCAGTACTTC.

As concerns this clone: Distinct nucleotide sequences in the sample also encode this CDR3. The rearrangement uses TRBV7-9 and TRBJ1-4; D perhaps matches TRBD1 (5 bases). The CDR3 is made up of 12 amino acids. Germline V gene sequence: CDR1 SEHNR, CDR2 FQNEAQ (reference sequence). V gave up 1 base and J gave up 8 bases, with 5 bases separating them. CDR3 DNA sequence: TGTGCCAGCAGCTTAGGGGGCGAAAAACTGTTTTTT. It yields the protein CASSLGGEKLFF.

The gene calls are TRBV28 and TRBJ1-2, with 10 nucleotides matching TRBD1. The germline CDR1 and CDR2 sequences are MDHEN and SYDVKM. This CDR3 has 16 residues. Trimming took 7 bases from V and 3 from J; bases not matched to a gene: 11. The CDR3 DNA reads TGTGCCAGCACACCGGGACAGGGGTTTTGGGACTATGGCTACACCTTC. Translated, it gives CASTPGQGFWDYGYTF.

The chain joins TRBV18 to TRBJ1-1; 7 bases map to TRBD1. V dropped 1 base and J dropped 4; count of bases not matched to a gene: 9. Germline CDR1 and CDR2: KGHSH and LQKENI. This CDR3 is built from 16 residues. The CDR3 loop is CASSPQLQGEGTEAFF. In nucleotides, the CDR3 is TGTGCCAGCTCACCACAACTCCAGGGGGAAGGCACTGAAGCTTTCTTT.

This sequence joins TRBV30 and TRBJ1-1; D ambiguous. V lost 3 bases to trimming and J lost 0 bases, with 8 bases between them. Germline assignment: CDR1 GTSNPN and CDR2 SVGIG (reference sequence). This CDR3 contains 13 residues. Written as DNA, the CDR3 is TGTGCCTGGAGCATCCAGATGAACACTGAAGCTTTCTTT. The encoded protein is CAWSIQMNTEAFF.

This clone is a singleton in its sample. The chain uses TRBV18 and TRBJ2-2, with D tentatively TRBD2 (6 bases). CDR1 and CDR2 (germline): KGHSH, LQKENI. Trimming took off 4 bases at V and 4 bases at J, with 13 bases between the two ends. The CDR3 is 15 residues long. The CDR3: CASSHRDFPTGELFF. DNA for the CDR3: TGTGCCAGCTCACATAGGGACTTTCCCACCGGGGAGCTGTTTTTT.

The CDR3 loop reads CASSQGGIQPQHF. For the CDR3, the DNA is TGCGCCAGCAGCCAAGGAGGGATACAGCCCCAGCATTTT. This rearrangement joins TRBV4-1 to TRBJ1-5; D remains unclear. Germline assignment: CDR1 MGHRA and CDR2 YSYEKL. Trimming took off 1 base at V and 7 bases at J, with 8 bases between the two ends. The CDR3 extends over 13 amino acids.

This clone was observed a handful of times. The chain recombines TRBV18 with TRBJ2-7; 7 bases are a match to TRBD1. The CDR3 spans 13 residues. Germline trimming cut 4 bases from V and 3 bases from J; bases unmatched to any gene: 3. Germline assignment: CDR1 KGHSH and CDR2 LQKENI. The CDR3, as DNA: TGTGCCAGCTCACGGCGGACAGGCTACGAGCAGTACTTC. Translated: CASSRRTGYEQYF.

The chain recombines TRBV27 with TRBJ2-2; tentatively, D is TRBD1 (5 bases). CDR3 length: 16 residues. Germline values: CDR1 MNHEY, CDR2 SMNVEV (reference sequence). The ends were cut back, 2 bases at V and 4 bases at J, with 14 bases in the middle. CDR3 loop: CASSLILQGCTGELFF. The DNA of the CDR3 is TGTGCCAGCAGTTTAATTTTGCAGGGTTGCACCGGGGAGCTGTTTTTT.

V and J are TRBV7-3 and TRBJ1-5; the D is unclear. V lost 1 base to trimming and J lost 8 bases, with 21 bases between them. The CDR3 extends over 17 amino acids. Germline V gene sequence: CDR1 SGHTA, CDR2 FQGTGA. The CDR3 loop is CASSLKGRGRLGEPQHF. DNA for the CDR3: TGTGCCAGCAGCTTAAAGGGCCGCGGCCGACTAGGTGAGCCCCAGCATTTT.

The CDR3 here is CAIQGANTEAFF. CDR3 DNA: TGTGCCATACAGGGGGCGAACACTGAAGCTTTCTTT. The chain uses TRBV6-5 and TRBJ1-1; TRBD1 matches at 9 bases. The CDR3 is made up of 12 amino acids. The germline CDR1 and CDR2 sequences are MNHEY and SVGAGI. With V trimmed by 10 bases and J by 1 base, 1 base remained unmatched.

The J gene is TRBJ1-1, the V gene TRBV5-6; tentative D call: TRBD1 (5 bases). Trimming shortened V by 0 bases and J by 7 bases, and 13 bases separated the two germline ends. The CDR3 has 14 amino acids. Germline V gene data show CDR1 as SGHDT and CDR2 as YYEEEE. The CDR3 is CASSLVGGTDEAFF. The CDR3 DNA reads as TGTGCCAGCAGCTTGGTCGGGGGGACCGATGAAGCTTTCTTT.

The chain links TRBV28 to TRBJ2-3; 7 positions match TRBD1. In germline, CDR1 is MDHEN, CDR2 SYDVKM. The CDR3 loop spans 16 amino acids. Unmatched junction bases numbered 7, after V lost 4 bases and J lost 0 bases. CDR3 protein: CASSSIWTGSTDTQYF. The CDR3 nucleotides are TGTGCCAGCAGTTCGATCTGGACAGGTAGCACAGATACGCAGTATTTT.

V is TRBV7-9 and J is TRBJ2-7; a possible D gene is TRBD2 (5 bases). The CDR3 runs 13 residues. Germline values: CDR1 SEHNR, CDR2 FQNEAQ (reference sequence). Trimming pared 5 bases from V and 5 bases from J, leaving 13 bases between. This chain's CDR3 is CASSQAPGDEQYF. CDR3 nucleotide sequence: TGTGCCAGCAGCCAAGCCCCCGGGGACGAGCAGTACTTC.

In its sample, this clone was seen many times. The chain is built from TRBV4-1 and TRBJ1-1; a weak D match, TRBD1 (5 bases). V was shortened by 1 base and J by 4 bases, with 25 bases between the two germline ends. There are 19 residues in the CDR3. The V gene's germline CDR1 is MGHRA and CDR2 YSYEKL. CDR3 loop: CASSQGPPTGDRYRTEAFF. The CDR3 nucleotides are TGCGCCAGCAGCCAAGGCCCGCCGACGGGCGACAGATACCGCACTGAAGCTTTCTTT.

The genes are TRBV5-4 and TRBJ2-1; 9 nucleotides match TRBD2. Germline V gene lookup returns CDR1 SGHNT and CDR2 YYREEE (reference sequence). The CDR3 runs to 17 residues. Trimming removed 4 bases from V and 3 bases from J; junction bases left unmatched: 11. For the CDR3, the DNA is TGTGCCAGCAGCCTCTACCCGACTAGCGGCGACTACAATGAGCAGTTCTTC. Protein sequence: CASSLYPTSGDYNEQFF.

This chain connects TRBV15 to TRBJ2-1, with D possibly TRBD2 on 7 matching bases. Germline V gene lookup returns CDR1 LNHNV and CDR2 YYDKDF (reference sequence). This CDR3 has 16 residues. V was clipped by 3 bases and J by 4 bases, with 16 bases between them. This CDR3 reads CATSRDWGGIYNEQFF. The CDR3 bases are TGTGCCACCAGCAGGGATTGGGGGGGCATATACAATGAGCAGTTCTTC. The variable domain in full, completed from reference TRBV15 and TRBJ2-1, reads DAMVIQNPRYQVTQFGKPVTLSCSQTLNHNVMYWYQQKSSQAPKLLFHYYDKDFNNEADTPDNFQSRRPNTSFCFLDIRSPGLGDTAMYLCATSRDWGGIYNEQFFGPGTRLTVL.